These 4 T cell receptor beta chains came from one sample sequenced in a study of response to subunit inactivated influenza vaccine. One entry per CDR3 protein results from TCRdb running MiXCR on the RT-PCR reads. Of fewer than 800,000 distinct CDR3 sequences listed, about 15% were seen once; the top ten hold 9.5% to 13%. The sample in question was PBMCs from blood, obtained 11 to 12 days after vaccination. Every receptor here comes from a man aged 45-65 years who received an inactivated influenza vaccine.

This clonotype showed up just a few times. V is TRBV6-2 or TRBV6-3 and J is TRBJ2-7, with D perhaps matching TRBD2 (5 bases). This CDR3 spans 12 amino acids. The V end lost 5 bases, the J end lost 7 bases, and 12 bases lay between the germline ends. The V gene's germline CDR1 is MNHEY and CDR2 SVGEGT. The chain's CDR3 is CASSQTRREQYF. Here the CDR3 DNA reads TGTGCCAGCAGTCAAACTAGGAGGGAGCAGTACTTC.

The chain links TRBV20-1 to TRBJ2-5, with 7 bases matching TRBD1. From germline, CDR1 is DFQATT and CDR2 SNEGSKA (reference sequence). CDR3 size: 14 residues. The V segment lost 8 bases and the J segment 4 bases; nucleotides outside the gene matches: 13. The CDR3 DNA follows: TGCAGTTCTACCCACCCTAACAGGGGAGAGACCCAGTACTTC. Translated: CSSTHPNRGETQYF.

In its sample, this clonotype was seen many times. The V and J genes are TRBV4-3 and TRBJ2-3; the D gene is possibly TRBD1 (5 bases). Germline V CDR1 and CDR2: LGHNA, YSLEER. The V gene lost 0 bases and the J gene lost 6 bases, with 7 bases spanning the gap. CDR3 size: 13 residues. CDR3 nucleotide sequence: TGCGCCAGCAGCCAAGATTCAGGGGATACGCAGTATTTT. Protein product: CASSQDSGDTQYF.

The genes are TRBV20-1 and TRBJ1-2; no clear D gene. V shed 3 bases and J shed 2 bases, with 13 bases lying between them. This CDR3 spans 14 amino acids. Germline V gene lookup returns CDR1 DFQATT and CDR2 SNEGSKA (reference sequence). The CDR3 protein is CSASRGSANYGYTF. CDR3 DNA sequence: TGCAGTGCTAGTAGAGGATCGGCCAACTATGGCTACACCTTC.